Listed below are T cell receptor beta chains from one sample, sequenced in a study of identical twins. A single record per CDR3 protein comes from TCRdb applying MiXCR to the 5' RACE reads. The data contain approximately 260,000 distinct CDR3 sequences, over 12% of them singletons. Sequencing was performed on memory (CD45RO+) T cells sorted from blood. These receptor sequences come from a woman younger than 35 in good health. Both conserved end residues are part of each CDR3. Each record gives: CDR3 length, J gene, D gene, clone size, V gene, CDR3 protein, CDR3 DNA. D genes are given only for firm matches. Size is stated for part of the rows, as once, few or many counts, or as a class when the clone is expanded.

13 TRBJ2-1 NA NA TRBV20-1 CSARSGGGNEQFF TGCAGTGCTCGATCCGGAGGGGGCAATGAGCAGTTCTTC
16 TRBJ2-2 NA few TRBV11-2 CASSVPGTTNTGELFF TGTGCCAGCAGCGTACCCGGGACAACGAACACCGGGGAGCTGTTTTTT
16 TRBJ1-5 NA NA TRBV6-2/TRBV6-3 CASSYFVGTSNQPQHF TGTGCCAGCAGTTATTTTGTCGGGACAAGCAATCAGCCCCAGCATTTT
14 TRBJ2-2 NA NA TRBV29-1 CSVESADNTGELFF TGCAGCGTTGAGTCGGCCGACAACACCGGGGAGCTGTTTTTT
13 TRBJ1-2 NA many TRBV5-1 CASSRTPNYGYTF TGCGCCAGCAGCAGGACTCCTAACTATGGCTACACCTTC
13 TRBJ1-2 TRBD1 NA TRBV12-3/TRBV12-4 CASSSWTGDGYTF TGTGCCAGCAGTTCATGGACAGGGGATGGCTACACCTTC
15 TRBJ1-4 NA NA TRBV25-1 CASSEYRGPSEKLFF TGTGCCAGCAGTGAATATCGGGGGCCAAGTGAAAAACTGTTTTTT
13 TRBJ2-7 TRBD2 many TRBV3-1 CASSQRGGGEQYF TGTGCCAGCAGCCAGAGGGGCGGGGGCGAGCAGTACTTC
12 TRBJ2-1 NA NA TRBV15 CATSRRHSEQFF TGTGCCACCAGCAGACGCCACAGTGAGCAGTTCTTC
13 TRBJ1-1 NA NA TRBV14 CASSQERGAEAFF TGTGCCAGCAGCCAAGAGAGAGGCGCTGAAGCTTTCTTT
16 TRBJ2-2 TRBD2 NA TRBV5-1 CASSLGLARGTGELFF TGCGCCAGCAGCTTGGGACTAGCCCGGGGCACCGGGGAGCTGTTTTTT
12 TRBJ1-1 NA many TRBV11-2 CASSLSSGMAFF TGTGCCAGCAGCTTATCGTCAGGGATGGCTTTCTTT
15 TRBJ2-1 TRBD2 NA TRBV6-1 CASSEGLAGGNEQFF TGTGCCAGCAGTGAGGGACTAGCGGGGGGCAATGAGCAGTTCTTC
15 TRBJ2-1 TRBD2 many TRBV12-3/TRBV12-4 CASSKTGGAVNEQFF TGTGCCAGCAGCAAAACCGGGGGGGCTGTCAATGAGCAGTTCTTC
18 TRBJ2-5 TRBD2 NA TRBV12-3/TRBV12-4 CASSYILTSGRARETQYF TGTGCCAGCAGTTATATACTGACTAGCGGGAGGGCCCGGGAGACCCAGTACTTC
15 TRBJ2-1 TRBD2 once TRBV6-1 CASVKREGPYNEQFF TGTGCCAGCGTGAAGCGGGAGGGCCCCTACAATGAGCAGTTCTTC
14 TRBJ1-2 NA few TRBV3-1 CASSQDWAFYGYTF TGTGCCAGCAGCCAAGATTGGGCATTCTATGGCTACACCTTC
16 TRBJ2-3 TRBD2 few TRBV25-1 CASSEYRAGAVDTQYF TGTGCCAGCAGTGAATATAGAGCGGGAGCGGTAGATACGCAGTATTTT
16 TRBJ1-1 NA few TRBV7-2 CASSLEGNLRNTEAFF TGTGCCAGCAGCTTAGAAGGGAACCTTCGGAACACTGAAGCTTTCTTT
15 TRBJ2-7 TRBD2 few TRBV15 CATSRTSSLGGEQYF TGTGCCACCAGCCGGACTAGTTCCCTGGGTGGCGAGCAGTACTTC
12 TRBJ2-2 NA NA TRBV3-1 CASSHGRGELFF TGTGCCAGCAGCCACGGGCGTGGGGAGCTGTTTTTT
17 TRBJ2-2 TRBD1 NA TRBV3-1 CASTQGTGGLRTGELFF TGTGCCAGCACCCAGGGAACAGGGGGCTTGAGGACCGGGGAGCTGTTTTTT
13 TRBJ1-1 NA few TRBV2 CASRTQGNTEAFF TGTGCCAGCAGGACACAGGGGAACACTGAAGCTTTCTTT
15 TRBJ2-7 NA NA TRBV5-6 CASRSRKGVSYEQYF TGTGCCAGCAGGTCGCGAAAGGGGGTCTCCTACGAGCAGTACTTC
12 TRBJ1-2 NA NA TRBV10-3 CAISGSGHGYTF TGTGCCATCAGTGGGTCAGGTCATGGCTACACCTTC
14 TRBJ1-1 TRBD1 NA TRBV29-1 CSVTRGLGNTEAFF TGCAGCGTCACCAGGGGGTTGGGGAACACTGAAGCTTTCTTT
17 TRBJ2-2 TRBD1 NA TRBV2 CASSKTGTGVGTGELFF TGTGCCAGCAGCAAGACCGGGACAGGGGTCGGCACCGGGGAGCTGTTTTTT
14 TRBJ2-1 NA NA TRBV18 CASSNQGGRNEQFF TGTGCCAGCTCAAACCAGGGTGGGCGGAATGAGCAGTTCTTC
13 TRBJ2-1 NA NA TRBV6-1 CASSDRGVDEQFF TGTGCCAGCAGTGATCGAGGGGTAGATGAGCAGTTCTTC
15 TRBJ1-5 NA NA TRBV7-9 CASSSDGGVGQPQHF TGTGCCAGCAGCTCGGACGGTGGGGTGGGTCAGCCCCAGCATTTT
17 TRBJ2-2 TRBD1 few TRBV5-1 CASSFGTGSTSTGELFF TGCGCCAGCAGCTTCGGGACAGGGTCGACGTCGACCGGGGAGCTGTTTTTT
15 TRBJ2-6 NA many TRBV9 CASSVERAGANVLTF TGTGCCAGCAGCGTAGAAAGGGCTGGGGCCAACGTCCTGACTTTC
13 TRBJ1-6 NA NA TRBV29-1 CSVGTGYNSPLHF TGCAGCGTTGGTACCGGTTATAATTCACCCCTCCACTTT
14 TRBJ2-7 NA few TRBV5-1 CASSLVGDFGEQYF TGCGCCAGCAGCTTGGTGGGGGATTTTGGCGAGCAGTACTTC
17 TRBJ1-2 NA few TRBV12-3/TRBV12-4 CASSLVRRWDGRYGYTF TGTGCCAGCAGTTTAGTTCGACGGTGGGACGGCAGATATGGCTACACCTTC
17 TRBJ2-7 NA NA TRBV11-2 CASSLEGAVFIAYEQYF TGTGCCAGCAGCTTAGAGGGGGCTGTTTTCATCGCCTACGAGCAGTACTTC
14 TRBJ2-1 TRBD2 NA TRBV7-6 CASSFLAGAAEQFF TGTGCCAGCAGCTTTTTAGCGGGAGCCGCTGAGCAGTTCTTC
17 TRBJ2-1 NA NA TRBV7-2 CASSRKTGREIDNEQFF TGTGCCAGCAGCCGGAAAACAGGGCGGGAGATCGACAATGAGCAGTTCTTC
13 TRBJ1-3 NA NA TRBV7-9 CASKQSSGNTIYF TGTGCCAGCAAGCAGAGCTCTGGAAACACCATATATTTT
15 TRBJ1-5 NA many TRBV5-1 CASSLVGGLNQPQHF TGCGCCAGCAGCTTGGTGGGGGGCCTCAATCAGCCCCAGCATTTT